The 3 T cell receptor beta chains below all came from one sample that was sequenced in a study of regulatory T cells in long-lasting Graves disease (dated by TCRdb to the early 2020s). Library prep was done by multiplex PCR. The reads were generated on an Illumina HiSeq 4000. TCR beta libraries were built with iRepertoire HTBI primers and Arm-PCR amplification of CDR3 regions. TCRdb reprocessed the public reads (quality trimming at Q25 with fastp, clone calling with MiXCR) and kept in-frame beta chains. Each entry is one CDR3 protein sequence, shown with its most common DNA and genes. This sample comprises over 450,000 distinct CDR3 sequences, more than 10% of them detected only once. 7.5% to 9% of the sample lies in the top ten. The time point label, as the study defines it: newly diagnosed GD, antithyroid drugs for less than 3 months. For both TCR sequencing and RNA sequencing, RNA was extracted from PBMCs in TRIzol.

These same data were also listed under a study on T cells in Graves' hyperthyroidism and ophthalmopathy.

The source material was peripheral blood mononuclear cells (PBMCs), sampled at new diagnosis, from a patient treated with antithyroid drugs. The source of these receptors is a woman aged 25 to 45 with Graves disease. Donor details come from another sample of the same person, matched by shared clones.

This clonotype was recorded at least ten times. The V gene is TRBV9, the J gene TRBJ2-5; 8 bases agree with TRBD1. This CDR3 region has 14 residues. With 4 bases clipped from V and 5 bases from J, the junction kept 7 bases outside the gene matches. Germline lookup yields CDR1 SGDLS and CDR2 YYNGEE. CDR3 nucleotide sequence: TGTGCCAGCAGCCCCCGGACAGGGACGGAGACCCAGTACTTC. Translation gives CASSPRTGTETQYF.

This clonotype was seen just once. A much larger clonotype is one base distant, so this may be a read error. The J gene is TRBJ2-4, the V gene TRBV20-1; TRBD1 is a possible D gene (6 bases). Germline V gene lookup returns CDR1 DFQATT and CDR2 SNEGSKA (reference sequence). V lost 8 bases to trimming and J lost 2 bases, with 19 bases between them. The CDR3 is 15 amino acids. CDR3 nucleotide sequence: TGCAGTTCTACCTGGGGGCGCGGGCCCAAAAACATTCAGTACTTC. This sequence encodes CSSTWGRGPKNIQYF.

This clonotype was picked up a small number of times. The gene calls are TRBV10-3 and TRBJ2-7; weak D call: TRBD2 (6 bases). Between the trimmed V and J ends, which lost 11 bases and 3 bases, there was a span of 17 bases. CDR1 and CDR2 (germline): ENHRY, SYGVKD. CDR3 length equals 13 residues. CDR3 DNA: TGTGCCTTCTCGGACATTAGCGGCTACGAGCAGTACTTC. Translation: CAFSDISGYEQYF.